The 31 T cell receptor beta chains in this list originate from one sample, sequenced in a study of shared clonotypes between healthy human individuals. Sequenced by immunoSEQ multiplex PCR; TCRdb stores in-frame clones only, minus some. Counted here are around 2,100,000 clones, about 95% occurring once; the ten biggest clones make up under 1.5%. Positively selected for CCR7, the CD45RO-negative cells used as naive CD8 cells excluded terminally differentiated effector memory CD45RA+ cells. The sequencing sample was made of naive CD8+ T cells sorted from blood. These receptors came from a young man in good health.

Turning to this clone: Other DNA sequences of this sample code for an identical CDR3. This sequence joins TRBV11-2 and TRBJ2-7, with unresolved D. Germline CDR1 SGHAT, CDR2 FQNNGV. The V and J ends lost 5 bases and 3 bases respectively, with 5 bases between them. The CDR3 runs to 11 residues. Here the CDR3 reads CASSPDYEQYF. CDR3 DNA: TGTGCCAGCAGCCCGGACTACGAGCAGTACTTC.

The chain employs TRBV5-6 and TRBJ2-5; 9 bases align to TRBD1. The CDR3 totals 14 residues. V shed 6 bases, J shed 9 bases, and the junction held 12 bases outside the gene matches. The germline gives CDR1 SGHDT, CDR2 YYEEEE. CDR3 in DNA: TGTGCCAGCACCCCACAGGGGGCAACCGGGGCCCAGTACTTC. Translating gives CASTPQGATGAQYF.

This clone has just one count. The chain recombines TRBV7-9 with TRBJ2-7, with D possibly being TRBD1 (6 bases). Trimming took 3 bases from V and 6 from J, leaving 9 bases between them. In germline, CDR1 is SEHNR, CDR2 FQNEAQ (reference sequence). The CDR3 is 12 amino acids. The CDR3 DNA is TGTGCCAGCAGCTTTCAAGGGGGCGAGCAGTACTTC. Its protein product is CASSFQGGEQYF.

The chain is built from TRBV7-9 and TRBJ2-3, with TRBD1 matching over 10 bases. Germline V gives CDR1 SEHNR, CDR2 FQNEAQ (reference sequence). This CDR3 has 12 amino acids. J gave up 13 bases and V 2 bases, and 3 bases lay outside the gene matches. The CDR3 protein is CASSLTGTGEYF. The CDR3 nucleotides are TGTGCCAGCAGCTTAACCGGGACAGGGGAGTATTTT.

The rearrangement uses TRBV5-1 and TRBJ2-1; possibly TRBD1 for D (5 bases). This CDR3 region has 13 residues. The V gene's germline CDR1 is SGHRS and CDR2 YFSETQ. Trimming pared 6 bases from V and 3 bases from J, leaving 10 bases between. The CDR3 sequence is CASTVQGYNEQFF. As DNA, the CDR3 is TGCGCCAGCACGGTTCAGGGCTACAATGAGCAGTTCTTC. The full variable domain, rest sourced from reference TRBV5-1 and TRBJ2-1, is KAGVTQTPRYLIKTRGQQVTLSCSPISGHRSVSWYQQTPGQGLQFLFEYFSETQRNKGNFPGRFSGRQFSNSRSEMNVSTLELGDSALYLCASTVQGYNEQFFGPGTRLTVL.

The rearrangement links TRBV10-1 to TRBJ2-2, with D unclear. This CDR3 is 17 amino acids long. V was pared by 2 bases and J by 3 bases, with 16 bases between. The V gene's germline CDR1 is WNHNN and CDR2 SYGVQD (reference sequence). CDR3 protein: CASSELVGGFDTGELFF. The CDR3 DNA follows: TGCGCCAGCAGTGAGCTTGTAGGCGGATTCGACACCGGGGAGCTGTTTTTT.

Regarding this clone: The sample holds other DNA sequences that translate to the same CDR3. The CDR3 region is CASTGGYEQYF. The CDR3 region has the DNA TGTGCCAGCACGGGGGGGTACGAGCAGTACTTC. The chain couples TRBV27 to TRBJ2-7; TRBD2 aligns across 8 bases. The junction had 0 bases not matched to a gene; V was cut back by 7 bases and J by 4 bases. The CDR3 is 11 amino acids. CDR1 is MNHEY, CDR2 SMNVEV, per germline (reference sequence).

The chain uses TRBV4-1 and TRBJ2-7; the match to TRBD1 covers 8 bases. This CDR3 has 14 amino acids. CDR1 is MGHRA and CDR2 is YSYEKL in the germline V gene. Trimming at V came to 6 bases and at J to 5 bases, leaving 9 bases not matched to a gene. The CDR3 is CASRGAGGINEQYF. The CDR3 DNA reads TGCGCCAGCAGAGGGGCAGGGGGCATAAACGAGCAGTACTTC.

The chain carries TRBV9 and TRBJ1-2; D may be TRBD1 (5 bases). V was trimmed by 3 bases and J by 2 bases, leaving 11 bases between them. The CDR3 loop spans 14 amino acids. In germline, CDR1 is SGDLS, CDR2 YYNGEE. The CDR3 sequence is CASSDGHTNYGYTF. CDR3 in DNA: TGTGCCAGCAGCGACGGACACACCAACTATGGCTACACCTTC.

This rearrangement joins TRBV5-4 to TRBJ2-7; D is unresolved. V lost 4 bases and J lost 3, with 11 bases in between. From germline, CDR1 is SGHNT and CDR2 YYREEE (reference sequence). The CDR3 consists of 13 residues. CDR3 DNA sequence: TGTGCCAGCAGCCCATTCGTTGGCTACGAGCAGTACTTC. Amino acids: CASSPFVGYEQYF.

The rearrangement uses TRBV21-1 and TRBJ1-6; the DNA was not used to check the table's D call, TRBD1. TRBV21-1 is a pseudogene segment. The CDR3 is 14 residues long. The CDR3, as DNA: TGTGCCAGCAGCATGGACAGGGGGCGAACACCCCTCCACTTT. Translating gives CASSMDRGRTPLHF.

V is TRBV7-9 and J is TRBJ2-2; 10 bases map to TRBD2. J was trimmed by 2 bases and V by 5 bases; bases with no gene match: 5. The germline V gene has CDR1 SEHNR and CDR2 FQNEAQ (reference sequence). This CDR3 contains 16 residues. CDR3 sequence reads: CASSPLAGGNTGELFF. Here the CDR3 DNA reads TGTGCCAGCAGCCCATTAGCGGGGGGAAACACCGGGGAGCTGTTTTTT.

J is TRBJ1-1 and V is TRBV6-1; D might be TRBD1 (6 bases). V was clipped by 3 bases and J by 5 bases, with 16 bases between them. The CDR3 consists of 15 residues. CDR1 and CDR2 from the germline V gene are MNHNS and SASEGT. The CDR3 DNA sequence: TGTGCCAGCAGTGACGGGTGGGGGGCGAGGACTGAAGCTTTCTTT. Amino acid sequence: CASSDGWGARTEAFF.

On this clone: A clone one base away is much larger, so this may be a read error. In the same sample, other DNA sequences code for this CDR3. The rearrangement uses TRBV2 and TRBJ2-7; no reliable D call. V was trimmed by 6 bases and J by 4 bases, leaving 7 bases between them. This CDR3 contains 11 residues. CDR1 SNHLY and CDR2 FYNNEI come from the germline V gene. As DNA, the CDR3 is TGTGCCAGCAGGTTAGGATACGAGCAGTACTTC. Translated: CASRLGYEQYF.

This clone has only a few counts. CDR3 protein: CASSPVYLGDYGYTF. The CDR3 DNA is TGTGCCAGCAGCCCTGTATACCTAGGGGACTATGGCTACACCTTC. V is TRBV9 and J is TRBJ1-2, with a weak D call TRBD1 (5 bases). V gave up 4 bases and J gave up 3 bases, with 16 bases separating them. This CDR3 comprises 15 residues. In germline, CDR1 is SGDLS, CDR2 YYNGEE.

The V and J genes are TRBV10-1 and TRBJ2-5, with TRBD1 matching over 7 bases. The CDR3 loop spans 15 amino acids. With 4 bases clipped from V and 2 bases from J, the junction kept 7 bases outside the gene matches. The germline gives CDR1 WNHNN, CDR2 SYGVQD (reference sequence). In DNA form, the CDR3 reads TGCGCCAGCAGTGCGGACAGGTTGGCACAAGAGACCCAGTACTTC. This encodes CASSADRLAQETQYF.

The V gene is TRBV6-1, the J gene TRBJ2-4; D is unclear. This CDR3 spans 15 amino acids. Trimming took 1 base from V and 0 from J, leaving 7 bases between them. Germline V CDR1 and CDR2: MNHNS, SASEGT. The CDR3 reads CASSEDTLAKNIQYF. CDR3 nucleotides: TGTGCCAGCAGTGAAGACACCTTAGCCAAAAACATTCAGTACTTC.

The chain combines TRBV7-9 with TRBJ2-3; D not resolved. This CDR3 has 17 amino acids. The germline V gene encodes CDR1 SEHNR and CDR2 FQNEAQ (reference sequence). The ends were cut back, 2 bases at V and 0 bases at J, with 15 bases in the middle. In DNA form, the CDR3 reads TGTGCCAGCAGCTTAAGGGTCGCGGAGATTAGCACAGATACGCAGTATTTT. Translation: CASSLRVAEISTDTQYF. Using reference TRBV7-9 and TRBJ2-3 for the parts outside the CDR3, the full variable domain is DTGVSQNPRHKITKRGQNVTFRCDPISEHNRLYWYRQTLGQGPEFLTYFQNEAQLEKSRLLSDRFSAERPKGSFSTLEIQRTEQGDSAMYLCASSLRVAEISTDTQYFGPGTRLTVL.

This clone appeared a single time. Different DNA sequences within this sample yield the same CDR3. The rearrangement joins TRBV4-1 to TRBJ2-7; weak D call: TRBD1 (5 bases). The CDR3 runs to 13 residues. Trimming shortened V by 1 base and J by 7 bases, and 11 bases separated the two germline ends. Germline V gene data show CDR1 as MGHRA and CDR2 as YSYEKL. The CDR3 nucleotides read TGCGCCAGCAGCCAAGTTAGGGGTTATGAGCAGTACTTC. It encodes CASSQVRGYEQYF.

This clone was seen once. Written as DNA, the CDR3 is TGTGCCAGCACTGAGCGGGGCGATGCTAATGAAAAACTGTTTTTT. Amino acids: CASTERGDANEKLFF. The chain couples TRBV6-5 to TRBJ1-4; perhaps TRBD1 as D (5 bases). The CDR3 totals 15 residues. Trimming left V 7 bases short and J 3 bases short, with 15 bases between. Germline loops: CDR1 MNHEY, CDR2 SVGAGI.

J is TRBJ1-2 and V is TRBV28, with 7 nucleotides matching TRBD1. The germline gives CDR1 MDHEN, CDR2 SYDVKM. Trimming cost V 6 bases and J 8 bases; bases outside gene matches: 6. The CDR3 extends over 12 amino acids. CDR3: CASRQAGGGYTF. For the CDR3, the DNA is TGTGCCAGCAGGCAAGCAGGGGGAGGCTACACCTTC.

Notes on this clone: Other DNA sequences in this sample translate to the same CDR3. The V gene is TRBV27, the J gene TRBJ2-1; 13 positions match TRBD2. CDR3 length equals 17 residues. The V gene end was trimmed by 5 bases and the J gene end by 0 bases; junction bases not matched to a gene: 4. Germline lookup yields CDR1 MNHEY and CDR2 SMNVEV (reference sequence). In nucleotides, the CDR3 is TGTGCCAGCAGTCTGGGACTAGCGGGGAGCTCCTACAATGAGCAGTTCTTC. Encoded protein: CASSLGLAGSSYNEQFF.

This clone came up once. The chain combines TRBV6-5 with TRBJ1-2; perhaps TRBD1 as D (6 bases). The germline V gene has CDR1 MNHEY and CDR2 SVGAGI. The CDR3 extends over 16 amino acids. Deletions cut 4 bases from V and 0 bases from J, with 15 bases between. CDR3 loop: CASSSGQINANYGYTF. In DNA, the CDR3 is TGTGCCAGCAGTTCCGGACAGATTAATGCTAACTATGGCTACACCTTC.

The rearrangement joins TRBV6-1 to TRBJ2-1; possible D gene TRBD1, 6 bases. CDR1 and CDR2 (germline): MNHNS, SASEGT. Trimming removed 10 bases at V and 4 bases at J, with 14 bases between. The CDR3 runs 13 residues. This CDR3 is CAITGTLYNEQFF. The CDR3 bases are TGTGCCATAACCGGGACACTTTACAATGAGCAGTTCTTC.

The V call is TRBV5-5, the J call TRBJ2-7, with 9 bases lining up with TRBD1. The germline V gene has CDR1 SGHKS and CDR2 YYEKEE (reference sequence). CDR3 length: 15 residues. The junction had 5 bases not matched to a gene; V was cut back by 1 base and J by 3 bases. The CDR3 sequence: CASSLSQGQGYEQYF. For the CDR3, the DNA is TGTGCCAGCAGCTTGTCCCAGGGACAGGGCTACGAGCAGTACTTC.

The chain recombines TRBV7-2 with TRBJ1-4, with D possibly TRBD1 on 5 matching bases. CDR1 and CDR2 from the germline V gene are SGHTA and FQGNSA. CDR3 length: 16 residues. V lost 5 bases to trimming and J lost 5 bases, with 18 bases between them. CDR3 in amino acids: CASSLERGGINEKLFF. CDR3 in DNA: TGTGCCAGCAGCCTAGAACGGGGGGGTATCAATGAAAAACTGTTTTTT.

The chain links TRBV15 to TRBJ2-7; TRBD1 matches at 10 bases. The trim removed 3 bases at V and 7 bases at J, leaving 6 bases unmatched. The CDR3 spans 14 residues. Looked up from germline, CDR1 is LNHNV and CDR2 is YYDKDF (reference sequence). The CDR3 DNA reads as TGTGCCACCAGCAGCGGGACAGGGGTTGAAGAGCAGTACTTC. Residues: CATSSGTGVEEQYF.

The chain combines TRBV27 with TRBJ2-3; possibly TRBD1 for D (6 bases). The CDR3 has 15 residues. Germline CDR1 reads MNHEY; CDR2 reads SMNVEV (reference sequence). Trimming stripped 4 bases from V and 0 bases from J, with 11 bases between. For the CDR3, the DNA is TGTGCCAGCAGTTCCCGACAGGTTAGCACAGATACGCAGTATTTT. Translating gives CASSSRQVSTDTQYF.

As to this clone: The sample has other DNA sequences that encode this CDR3 too. The chain recombines TRBV14 with TRBJ2-7; maybe TRBD1 (7 bases). The CDR3 runs to 15 residues. Germline assignment: CDR1 SGHDN and CDR2 FVKESK. V shed 4 bases and J shed 4 bases, with 17 bases lying between them. CDR3 amino acids: CASSPRTGGGYEQYF. Here the CDR3 DNA reads TGTGCCAGCAGCCCCCGGACAGGAGGAGGGTACGAGCAGTACTTC.

V gene TRBV4-2 combines with J gene TRBJ2-7; D is perhaps TRBD1 or TRBD2 (6 bases each). V dropped 2 bases and J dropped 2 bases, with 19 bases sitting between them. The length of the CDR3 is 17 residues. From germline, CDR1 is LGHNA and CDR2 YNFKEQ. CDR3 region: CASSQQYGVGGTYEQYF. The DNA for the CDR3 is TGTGCCAGCAGCCAACAGTATGGGGTAGGGGGGACCTACGAGCAGTACTTC.

The V gene is TRBV11-2, the J gene TRBJ2-3, with 15 positions matching TRBD2. V gave up 5 bases and J gave up 2 bases; unmatched junction bases: 2. CDR3 length: 16 residues. CDR1 is SGHAT and CDR2 is FQNNGV in the germline V gene. The CDR3 region has the DNA TGTGCCAGCAGCGGACTAGCGGGGGGGCTCACAGATACGCAGTATTTT. This translates into CASSGLAGGLTDTQYF.